Following are 10 T cell receptor beta chains from one sample sequenced in a study of early T cells in non-severe SARS-CoV-2 infection. TCRdb reprocessed the 5' RACE reads with MiXCR, giving one entry per CDR3 protein. The sample includes some 71,000 distinct CDR3 sequences, about an eighth of them seen just once. The sequenced material came from whole blood. The origin of the receptors is an adult who was a healthcare worker with PCR-confirmed SARS-CoV-2 infection or an uninfected control (not recorded which).

The chain joins TRBV5-1 to TRBJ1-1; 8 nucleotides line up with TRBD1. The V gene end was trimmed by 4 bases and the J gene end by 8 bases; junction bases not matched to a gene: 13. The germline gives CDR1 SGHRS, CDR2 YFSETQ. The CDR3 has 15 residues. The CDR3 loop is CASSKGQGRSPEAFF. CDR3 DNA sequence: TGCGCCAGCAGCAAAGGACAGGGTAGGTCTCCGGAAGCTTTCTTT. The whole variable domain, filled in from reference TRBV5-1 and TRBJ1-1, reads KAGVTQTPRYLIKTRGQQVTLSCSPISGHRSVSWYQQTPGQGLQFLFEYFSETQRNKGNFPGRFSGRQFSNSRSEMNVSTLELGDSALYLCASSKGQGRSPEAFFGQGTRLTVV.

This clonotype has a handful of counts. The gene calls are TRBV20-1 and TRBJ2-7; 8 bases fit TRBD1. Germline trimming cut 0 bases from V and 4 bases from J; bases unmatched to any gene: 11. The CDR3 is 16 amino acids. The germline gives CDR1 DFQATT, CDR2 SNEGSKA (reference sequence). CDR3 sequence: CSARDPLVQGAYEQYF. In DNA, the CDR3 is TGCAGTGCTAGAGATCCCCTGGTTCAGGGGGCGTACGAGCAGTACTTC.

The J gene is TRBJ1-6, the V gene TRBV3-1; D gene uncertain. V was trimmed by 1 base and J by 6 bases, leaving 13 bases between them. The CDR3 length is 16 residues. Germline V CDR1 and CDR2: LGHDT, YNNKEL (reference sequence). The CDR3 here is CASSQGRAPANSPLHF. CDR3 bases: TGTGCCAGCAGCCAAGGAAGGGCACCGGCTAATTCACCCCTCCACTTT.

This clonotype has at least ten counts. The chain combines TRBV6-2 or TRBV6-3 with TRBJ1-5; no reliable D call. V was clipped by 0 bases and J by 0 bases, with 9 bases between them. This CDR3 contains 16 residues. CDR1 is MNHEY, CDR2 SVGEGT, per germline. CDR3 protein: CASSYSVPYSNQPQHF. CDR3 DNA: TGTGCCAGCAGTTACTCTGTTCCTTATAGCAATCAGCCCCAGCATTTT.

This clonotype showed up just a few times. V and J are TRBV5-1 and TRBJ2-1, with D perhaps TRBD2 (5 bases). Trimming pared 5 bases from V and 10 bases from J, leaving 22 bases between. The CDR3 totals 15 residues. Per the germline V gene, CDR1 is SGHRS and CDR2 is YFSETQ. The CDR3 coding sequence is TGCGCCAGCAGAACAGACCCCGAGCCCCCGGGAGAGCAGTTCTTC. It translates to CASRTDPEPPGEQFF.

The table lists this clonotype with a count of one. One junction end disagrees with the germline gene, perhaps due to a read error. The chain employs TRBV18 and TRBJ2-7; weak D call: TRBD1 (5 bases). Germline V lookup: CDR1 KGHSH, CDR2 LQKENI. The CDR3 runs to 14 residues. Here the CDR3 reads CASSPGASTYEQNF. Here the CDR3 DNA reads TGTGCCAGCTCACCAGGGGCCAGCACCTACGAGCAGAACTTC.

This clonotype was seen a handful of times. The V and J genes are TRBV28 and TRBJ2-4, with TRBD1 matching over 8 bases. Germline V gives CDR1 MDHEN, CDR2 SYDVKM. CDR3 length equals 18 residues. V trimming: 11 bases; J trimming: 0 bases; junction bases outside the gene matches: 18. CDR3 bases: TGTGCCTTTCAATTCAGCAAACAGGGGGAATTAGCCAAAAACATTCAGTACTTC. This gives the protein CAFQFSKQGELAKNIQYF.

Only a few counts were recorded for this clonotype. V is TRBV11-2 and J is TRBJ2-1; TRBD2 matches at 10 bases. The germline CDR1 and CDR2 sequences are SGHAT and FQNNGV. V shed 5 bases and J 2 bases; nucleotides not matched to a gene: 6. This CDR3 spans 16 amino acids. CDR3 sequence: CASSPSGGAPYNEQFF. The CDR3 DNA reads as TGTGCCAGCAGCCCAAGCGGGGGGGCCCCCTACAATGAGCAGTTCTTC.

The chain recombines TRBV7-6 with TRBJ2-3, with TRBD2 matching 10 bases. The CDR3 consists of 19 residues. Unmatched junction bases numbered 17, after V lost 8 bases and J lost 0 bases. Germline CDR1 and CDR2: SGHVS and FNYEAQ. CDR3 bases: TGTGCCAGCGACCTCGCGCGGACTAGCGGACTAACTAGCACAGATACGCAGTATTTT. It is translated as CASDLARTSGLTSTDTQYF. The full variable domain, in which reference TRBV7-6 and TRBJ2-3 provide the parts outside the CDR3, is GAGVSQSPRYKVTKRGQDVALRCDPISGHVSLYWYRQALGQGPEFLTYFNYEAQQDKSGLPNDRFSAERPEGSISTLTIQRTEQRDSAMYRCASDLARTSGLTSTDTQYFGPGTRLTVL.

The sample holds a few counts of this clonotype. The rearrangement joins TRBV4-1 to TRBJ1-1; no clear D. This CDR3 spans 13 amino acids. Looked up from germline, CDR1 is MGHRA and CDR2 is YSYEKL. Deletions cut 0 bases from V and 1 base from J, with 3 bases between. CDR3 coding DNA: TGCGCCAGCAGCCAAGAGAGGAACACTGAAGCTTTCTTT. This translates into CASSQERNTEAFF.